This passage covers 31 T cell receptor beta chains from one sample sequenced in a study of blood T cells in healthy people across ages. A second PCR, run for about 6 to 11 cycles, used a sample-barcoded 5' primer plus a J-beta primer mix. TCRdb analysed the 5' RACE reads with MiXCR anew, one entry per CDR3 protein. This table holds around 790,000 distinct CDR3 sequences, under 45% found once. Sample: blood. The source is a man aged 55 to 69 in good health.

The CDR3 loop is CASTTGHLASYNEQFF. The CDR3 nucleotides are TGCGCCAGCACAACGGGACACCTAGCATCCTACAATGAGCAGTTCTTC. The rearrangement uses TRBV5-1 and TRBJ2-1; weak D call: TRBD1 (6 bases). The ends were cut back, 6 bases at V and 1 base at J, with 17 bases in the middle. CDR1 SGHRS and CDR2 YFSETQ come from the germline V gene. This CDR3 contains 16 residues. Using reference TRBV5-1 and TRBJ2-1 for the parts outside the CDR3, the full variable domain is KAGVTQTPRYLIKTRGQQVTLSCSPISGHRSVSWYQQTPGQGLQFLFEYFSETQRNKGNFPGRFSGRQFSNSRSEMNVSTLELGDSALYLCASTTGHLASYNEQFFGPGTRLTVL.

This clonotype was observed a handful of times. The chain has TRBV3-1 and TRBJ2-7; 12 nucleotides align to TRBD1. The V and J ends lost 4 bases and 5 bases, in that order; junction bases with no gene match: 9. Germline CDR1 and CDR2: LGHDT and YNNKEL (reference sequence). This CDR3 is built from 16 residues. The CDR3 sequence: CASSRSGTGGFDEQYF. The CDR3 DNA reads TGTGCCAGCAGCCGCTCCGGGACAGGGGGCTTTGACGAGCAGTACTTC.

The table lists this clonotype with a few counts. V gene TRBV12-3 or TRBV12-4 combines with J gene TRBJ1-5; D is unresolved. V was pared by 7 bases and J by 4 bases, with 11 bases between. This CDR3 region has 13 residues. The CDR3 loop reads CASNKDLNQPQHF. In DNA, the CDR3 is TGTGCCAGCAACAAGGACCTAAATCAGCCCCAGCATTTT.

The chain links TRBV5-1 to TRBJ2-3; 10 bases fit TRBD1. V was clipped by 7 bases and J by 2 bases; unmatched bases: 4. This CDR3 is built from 14 residues. CDR1 and CDR2 from the germline V gene are SGHRS and YFSETQ. CDR3 nucleotides: TGCGCCAGCTCCGGGACAGGGGACACAGATACGCAGTATTTT. This translates into CASSGTGDTDTQYF.

V and J are TRBV27 and TRBJ2-5; 10 bases agree with TRBD2. Looked up from germline, CDR1 is MNHEY and CDR2 is SMNVEV (reference sequence). CDR3 length equals 16 residues. V shed 5 bases, J shed 0 bases, and the junction held 6 bases outside the gene matches. In nucleotides, the CDR3 is TGTGCCAGCAGTGGGATACTAGCGGGGCACCAAGAGACCCAGTACTTC. Translated: CASSGILAGHQETQYF.

The V gene is TRBV7-2, the J gene TRBJ2-5; a weak D match, TRBD2 (5 bases). The J call could be wrong; TRBJ2-7 is a better fit for the DNA end. The CDR3 loop spans 14 amino acids. In germline, CDR1 is SGHTA, CDR2 FQGNSA. In DNA form, the CDR3 reads TGTGCCAGCAGCGAGAGGAGGTACTCCTACGAGCAGTACTTC. Protein: CASSERRYSYEQYF.

The chain has TRBV7-2 and TRBJ2-1; 16 nucleotides line up with TRBD2. The CDR3 is 21 residues long. From germline, CDR1 is SGHTA and CDR2 FQGNSA. V lost 1 base and J lost 6; bases outside the gene matches: 15. CDR3 nucleotides: TGTGCCAGCAGCTTAGGGCCAAGGGGACTAGCGGGGGGGCGCGTCGTCAATGAGCAGTTCTTC. This encodes CASSLGPRGLAGGRVVNEQFF.

This clonotype was seen at least ten times. The chain uses TRBV7-2 and TRBJ2-7; D is ambiguous. V was pared by 5 bases and J by 7 bases, with 15 bases between. The CDR3 spans 13 residues. Germline loops: CDR1 SGHTA, CDR2 FQGNSA. CDR3: CASSTYLGPEQYF. The CDR3, as DNA: TGTGCCAGCAGCACTTACCTGGGTCCAGAGCAGTACTTC.

The J gene is TRBJ2-1, the V gene TRBV7-2; the match to TRBD2 covers 9 bases. Germline V gene data show CDR1 as SGHTA and CDR2 as FQGNSA. J lost 5 bases, V lost 7 bases, and 12 bases had no gene match. The CDR3 is 16 amino acids. The CDR3 coding sequence is TGTGCCAGCACCTCCTGGCGGGGGGGCTTTCACAATGAGCAGTTCTTC. Translated: CASTSWRGGFHNEQFF. Variable domain in full (rest from reference TRBV7-2 and TRBJ2-1): GAGVSQSPSNKVTEKGKDVELRCDPISGHTALYWYRQSLGQGLEFLIYFQGNSAPDKSGLPSDRFSAERTGGSVSTLTIQRTQQEDSAVYLCASTSWRGGFHNEQFFGPGTRLTVL.

This clonotype was observed a handful of times. CDR3 region: CASSQDPPGQLNSPLHF. CDR3 DNA: TGCGCCAGCAGCCAAGATCCCCCGGGACAGCTTAATTCACCCCTCCACTTT. This sequence joins TRBV4-3 and TRBJ1-6; TRBD1 aligns across 7 bases. Germline CDR1 is LGHNA and CDR2 is YSLEER. The CDR3 runs 17 residues. Trimming cost V 0 bases and J 6 bases; bases outside gene matches: 8.

The V gene is TRBV5-1, the J gene TRBJ1-6; D is undetermined. This CDR3 is 14 amino acids long. In germline, CDR1 is SGHRS, CDR2 YFSETQ. Trimming shortened V by 7 bases and J by 5 bases, and 13 bases separated the two germline ends. The CDR3 DNA sequence: TGCGCCAGCCGCGGGGAACTTGATAATTCACCCCTCCACTTT. Translated, it gives CASRGELDNSPLHF.

Of note for this clonotype: At one of its ends the junction is not consistent with the germline gene, which may arise from a read error. This chain links TRBV29-1 with TRBJ1-1; unclear D gene. The CDR3 extends over 15 amino acids. Germline assignment: CDR1 SQVTM and CDR2 ANQGSEA. The CDR3 reads CSVEVPAPVNTAAFF. The CDR3 DNA is TGCAGCGTTGAAGTCCCCGCTCCTGTGAACACTGCAGCTTTCTTT.

The chain couples TRBV3-1 to TRBJ2-1; the match to TRBD2 covers 9 bases. V was clipped by 4 bases and J by 7 bases; unmatched bases: 11. The CDR3 is 16 residues long. Germline V gene sequence: CDR1 LGHDT, CDR2 YNNKEL (reference sequence). The CDR3 region is CASSRGLAIPLNEQFF. DNA for the CDR3: TGTGCCAGCAGCCGGGGACTAGCCATCCCCTTAAATGAGCAGTTCTTC.

The chain links TRBV20-1 to TRBJ2-7; D is perhaps TRBD2 (5 bases). The germline CDR1 and CDR2 sequences are DFQATT and SNEGSKA (reference sequence). The CDR3 contains 11 residues. V was cut by 5 bases and J by 7 bases, with 12 bases left in between. The CDR3, as DNA: TGCAGTGCTGTCCGGTCGGGGGAGCAGTACTTC. As protein: CSAVRSGEQYF.

CDR3 in amino acids: CASSLTGFGANVLTF. The CDR3 nucleotides are TGCGCCAGCAGCTTGACAGGGTTCGGGGCCAACGTCCTGACTTTC. This chain links TRBV5-1 with TRBJ2-6; tentatively, D is TRBD1 (6 bases). Trimming shortened V by 1 base and J by 4 bases, and 9 bases separated the two germline ends. The CDR3 has 15 residues. Germline V lookup: CDR1 SGHRS, CDR2 YFSETQ.

V usage is TRBV15 and J usage is TRBJ2-7, with D hard to call. The assigned J gene may be wrong: the sequence end matches TRBJ2-5 better. In germline, CDR1 is LNHNV, CDR2 YYDKDF (reference sequence). This CDR3 has 12 amino acids. DNA of the CDR3: TGTGCCACCAGCCAAATAGGGGAGACCCAGTACTTC. It codes for CATSQIGETQYF.

CDR3 bases: TGTGCCAGCAGCGTGTCGGGGGACACAGATACGCAGTATTTT. Translating it yields CASSVSGDTDTQYF. The rearrangement joins TRBV9 to TRBJ2-3; TRBD2 is a possible D gene (6 bases). CDR3 length: 14 amino acids. CDR1 SGDLS and CDR2 YYNGEE come from the germline V gene. The V and J ends lost 2 bases and 2 bases respectively, with 9 bases between them.

This clonotype was found many times. CDR3 DNA: TGCGCCAGCAGCTTGGATCCGACAGGCTACGGGACCCAGTACTTC. Its translation is CASSLDPTGYGTQYF. This chain joins TRBV5-1 and TRBJ2-5; tentative D call: TRBD1 (6 bases). The CDR3 totals 15 residues. The V and J ends lost 0 bases and 7 bases respectively, with 16 bases between them. Per the germline V gene, CDR1 is SGHRS and CDR2 is YFSETQ. Full variable domain (missing parts from reference TRBV5-1 and TRBJ2-5): KAGVTQTPRYLIKTRGQQVTLSCSPISGHRSVSWYQQTPGQGLQFLFEYFSETQRNKGNFPGRFSGRQFSNSRSEMNVSTLELGDSALYLCASSLDPTGYGTQYFGPGTRLLVL.

The chain combines TRBV6-1 with TRBJ2-2, with TRBD1 matching over 10 bases. Trimming took 6 bases from V and 7 from J; bases not matched to a gene: 8. The germline V gene encodes CDR1 MNHNS and CDR2 SASEGT. This CDR3 is built from 15 residues. This CDR3 reads CASSSGTGAGGELFF. CDR3 nucleotide sequence: TGTGCCAGCAGCTCCGGGACAGGGGCGGGCGGGGAGCTGTTTTTT.

The chain recombines TRBV24-1 with TRBJ2-1; D may be TRBD1 (6 bases). Germline V gene data show CDR1 as KGHDR and CDR2 as SFDVKD. V was trimmed by 3 bases and J by 6 bases, leaving 11 bases between them. The CDR3 sequence is 14 residues long. This chain's CDR3 is CATSDPNRVNEQFF. CDR3 DNA: TGTGCCACCAGTGATCCCAACAGGGTCAATGAGCAGTTCTTC.

On this clonotype: With a much larger clone just one base away, this may be a read error. The chain is built from TRBV12-3 or TRBV12-4 and TRBJ1-2; 9 nucleotides match TRBD1. This CDR3 comprises 12 residues. The CDR3 sequence: CAGSRTGEGYTF. DNA for the CDR3: TGTGCCGGCAGTCGGACAGGGGAAGGCTACACCTTC.

This clonotype occurred a few times. The chain is built from TRBV29-1 and TRBJ1-4, with 8 nucleotides matching TRBD1. Trimming removed 4 bases from V and 7 bases from J; junction bases left unmatched: 5. The germline V gene has CDR1 SQVTM and CDR2 ANQGSEA. The CDR3 has 13 amino acids. The CDR3 loop is CSVGGGTGEKLFF. In nucleotides, the CDR3 is TGCAGCGTTGGAGGGGGGACAGGTGAAAAACTGTTTTTT.

This sequence joins TRBV12-3 or TRBV12-4 and TRBJ2-3; the match to TRBD2 covers 8 bases. The CDR3 consists of 15 residues. Losses at the gene ends were 6 bases for V and 4 bases for J; bases not matched to a gene: 9. The CDR3 DNA is TGTGCCAGCAGCTCAGCGGGGGCGGGACCAGATACGCAGTATTTT. Translating it yields CASSSAGAGPDTQYF.

CDR3 in amino acids: CASSPTSGVGETQYF. In nucleotides, the CDR3 is TGTGCCAGCAGCCCCACTAGCGGGGTTGGGGAGACCCAGTACTTC. The chain is built from TRBV9 and TRBJ2-5, with 10 bases fitting TRBD2. Germline V lookup: CDR1 SGDLS, CDR2 YYNGEE. The trim removed 4 bases at V and 5 bases at J, leaving 8 bases unmatched. The CDR3 has 15 residues.

The chain couples TRBV29-1 to TRBJ2-5; 7 bases fit TRBD2. V trimming: 6 bases; J trimming: 2 bases; junction bases outside the gene matches: 12. CDR3 length: 15 residues. The germline CDR1 and CDR2 sequences are SQVTM and ANQGSEA. CDR3 protein: CSVATSVGSQETQYF. In DNA, the CDR3 is TGCAGCGTCGCTACTAGCGTGGGGTCACAAGAGACCCAGTACTTC.

The chain couples TRBV20-1 to TRBJ2-3, with D unresolved. There are 11 residues in the CDR3. The V end was cut by 1 base, the J end by 8 bases, with 7 bases between. Germline loops: CDR1 DFQATT, CDR2 SNEGSKA (reference sequence). The CDR3: CSARVVTTQYF. The DNA of the CDR3 is TGCAGTGCTAGAGTAGTGACTACGCAGTATTTT.

V usage is TRBV7-6 and J usage is TRBJ2-7, with a weak D call TRBD1 (5 bases). The CDR3 extends over 16 amino acids. Germline V gives CDR1 SGHVS, CDR2 FNYEAQ. Trimming removed 5 bases from V and 1 base from J, with 18 bases in between. The CDR3 nucleotides are TGTGCCAGCAGCCCCGCCCAAGCGAAGGGGTCCTACGAGCAGTACTTC. It codes for CASSPAQAKGSYEQYF.

This clonotype was recorded once. The genes are TRBV6-2 or TRBV6-3 and TRBJ2-1; D call uncertain. Germline V lookup: CDR1 MNHEY, CDR2 SVGEGT. Trimming took off 3 bases at V and 1 base at J, with 13 bases between the two ends. The CDR3 runs 16 residues. CDR3 DNA sequence: TGTGCCAGCAGTTATCCACTGCGCCAGTCCTACAATGAGCAGTTCTTC. Residues: CASSYPLRQSYNEQFF.

This clonotype was counted only a few times. The genes are TRBV7-3 and TRBJ1-1; unclear D gene. This CDR3 is 13 amino acids long. V dropped 3 bases and J dropped 3 bases, with 8 bases sitting between them. The germline V gene encodes CDR1 SGHTA and CDR2 FQGTGA. In nucleotides, the CDR3 is TGTGCCAGCAGCTTGTCGGGTTACACTGAAGCTTTCTTT. Translation: CASSLSGYTEAFF.

The chain links TRBV6-4 to TRBJ1-2; D may be TRBD1 (6 bases). The CDR3 is 14 residues long. V was trimmed by 3 bases and J by 7 bases, leaving 15 bases between them. Germline loops: CDR1 MRHNA, CDR2 SNTAGT. CDR3 loop: CASSERGYSGGYTF. The CDR3 region has the DNA TGTGCCAGCAGTGAAAGGGGGTATAGTGGTGGCTACACCTTC.

The rearrangement links TRBV21-1 to TRBJ1-1. TRBV21-1 is given as a pseudogene. The CDR3 runs 15 residues. The CDR3 DNA follows: TGTGCCAGCAGCCCTTCCCGGGACTCGAACACTGAAGCTTTCTTT. Translated: CASSPSRDSNTEAFF.